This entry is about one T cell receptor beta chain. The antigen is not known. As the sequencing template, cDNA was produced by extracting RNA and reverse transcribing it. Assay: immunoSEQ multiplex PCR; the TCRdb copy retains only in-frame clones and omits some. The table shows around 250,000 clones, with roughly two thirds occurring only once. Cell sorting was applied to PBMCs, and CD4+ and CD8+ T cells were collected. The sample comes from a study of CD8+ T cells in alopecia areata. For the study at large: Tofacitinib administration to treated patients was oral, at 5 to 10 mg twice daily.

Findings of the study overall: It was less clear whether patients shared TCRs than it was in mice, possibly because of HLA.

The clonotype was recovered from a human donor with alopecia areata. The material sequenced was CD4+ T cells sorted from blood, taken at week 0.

The CDR3 loop reads CASSLTSYTQYF. The CDR3 bases are TGTGCCAGCAGCTTAACTAGTTACACGCAGTATTTT. The chain combines TRBV7-2 with TRBJ2-3; D is perhaps TRBD2 (5 bases). Germline lookup yields CDR1 SGHTA and CDR2 FQGNSA. V was trimmed by 2 bases and J by 9 bases, leaving 9 bases between them. This CDR3 is built from 12 residues.